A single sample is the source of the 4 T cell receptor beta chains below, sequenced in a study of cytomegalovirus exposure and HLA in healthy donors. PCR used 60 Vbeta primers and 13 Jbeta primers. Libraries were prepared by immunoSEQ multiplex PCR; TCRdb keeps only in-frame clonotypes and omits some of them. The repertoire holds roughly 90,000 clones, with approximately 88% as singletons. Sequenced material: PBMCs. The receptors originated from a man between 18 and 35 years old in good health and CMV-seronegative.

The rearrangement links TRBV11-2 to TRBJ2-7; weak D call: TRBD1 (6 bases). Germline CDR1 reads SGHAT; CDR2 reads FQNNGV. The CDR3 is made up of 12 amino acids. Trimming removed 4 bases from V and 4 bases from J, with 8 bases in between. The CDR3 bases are TGTGCCAGCAGCTCACAGGGTTACGAGCAGTACTTC. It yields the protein CASSSQGYEQYF.

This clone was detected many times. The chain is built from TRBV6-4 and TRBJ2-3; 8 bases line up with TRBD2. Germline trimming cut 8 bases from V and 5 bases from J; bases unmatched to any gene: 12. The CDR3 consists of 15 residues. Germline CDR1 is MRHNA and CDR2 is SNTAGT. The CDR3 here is CASAAESGSGDTQYF. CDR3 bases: TGTGCCAGCGCGGCCGAGAGCGGGAGTGGAGATACGCAGTATTTT.

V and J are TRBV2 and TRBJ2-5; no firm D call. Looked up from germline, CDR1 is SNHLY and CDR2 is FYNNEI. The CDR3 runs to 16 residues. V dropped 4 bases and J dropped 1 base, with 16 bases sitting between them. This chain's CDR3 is CASSGRGTSSQETQYF. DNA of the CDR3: TGTGCCAGCAGTGGTCGCGGCACATCAAGCCAAGAGACCCAGTACTTC.

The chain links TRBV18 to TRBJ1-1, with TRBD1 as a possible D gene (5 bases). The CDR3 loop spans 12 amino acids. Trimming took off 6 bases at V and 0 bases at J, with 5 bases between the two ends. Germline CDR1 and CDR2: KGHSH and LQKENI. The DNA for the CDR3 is TGTGCCAGCTCGACAGTGAACACTGAAGCTTTCTTT. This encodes CASSTVNTEAFF.